This is a list of T cell receptor beta chains from one sample in a study of pediatric ulcerative colitis. TCRdb's copy holds only in-frame clones and misses some; the assay was immunoSEQ multiplex PCR. Found here are about 36,000 clones, less than 80% of them singletons; the top ten hold 0.65% to 0.75%. The sample consisted of gut tissue. Source of these receptors: a boy between 10 and 17 years old with moderate ulcerative colitis. Each CDR3 is given with its conserved first and last residue. D genes are given only for firm matches. Where a row states a size, it is once, few, many or the class of an expanded clone; other rows omit it.

size	V	J	D	CDR3	DNA
once	TRBV7-8	TRBJ2-7	TRBD2	CASSGGRLAGGRYEQYF	TGTGCCAGCAGCGGAGGCCGACTAGCGGGGGGGCGGTACGAGCAGTACTTC
NA	TRBV10-2	TRBJ1-5	NA	CASSEAGRSNQPQHF	TGCGCCAGCAGTGAGGCAGGGAGATCCAATCAGCCCCAGCATTTT
NA	TRBV30	TRBJ1-3	NA	CAWSGAGYPGNTIYF	TGTGCCTGGAGTGGGGCAGGGTACCCTGGAAACACCATATATTTT
NA	TRBV19	TRBJ2-3	TRBD1	CASSKLAGGRADTQYF	TGTGCCAGTAGTAAGCTGGCAGGGGGCAGAGCAGATACGCAGTATTTT
once	TRBV5-3	TRBJ2-7	NA	CARSLRQIYEQYF	TGTGCCAGAAGCTTGCGCCAAATCTACGAGCAGTACTTC
once	TRBV5-6	TRBJ2-7	NA	CASSLAGIAELDSYEQYF	TGTGCCAGCAGCTTGGCAGGGATAGCGGAGCTAGACTCCTACGAGCAGTACTTC
NA	TRBV6-5	TRBJ1-1	NA	CASSYNQGATEAFF	TGTGCCAGCAGTTACAATCAGGGAGCCACTGAAGCTTTCTTT
NA	TRBV4-2	TRBJ2-3	TRBD2	CASSQVLAGGPRTDTQYF	TGTGCCAGCAGCCAGGTACTAGCGGGAGGGCCGCGCACAGATACGCAGTATTTT
NA	TRBV29-1	TRBJ1-5	NA	CSVLETGKREPQHF	TGCAGCGTTTTGGAAACAGGGAAAAGAGAGCCCCAGCATTTT
NA	TRBV7-2	TRBJ2-7	NA	CASSPLRAWEQYF	TGTGCCAGCAGCCCTTTAAGGGCTTGGGAGCAGTACTTC
NA	TRBV4-2	TRBJ2-3	NA	CASSQQSTDTQYF	TGTGCCAGCAGCCAACAGAGCACAGATACGCAGTATTTT
NA	TRBV29-1	TRBJ2-1	NA	CSVGGRREGNEQFF	TGCAGCGTAGGGGGGAGACGAGAGGGGAATGAGCAGTTCTTC
NA	TRBV13	TRBJ2-4	TRBD1	CASSLGDRGRNIQYF	TGTGCCAGCAGCTTAGGGGACAGGGGGAGAAACATTCAGTACTTC
NA	TRBV7-9	TRBJ1-2	TRBD1	CASSLGQGAGYGYTF	TGTGCCAGCAGCTTAGGTCAGGGGGCTGGCTATGGCTACACCTTC
NA	TRBV5-1	TRBJ2-1	TRBD2	CASSLAGEVGGEQFF	TGCGCCAGCAGCTTAGCGGGAGAGGTGGGCGGTGAGCAGTTCTTC
NA	TRBV21-1	TRBJ2-2	NA	CANPSEGAGTGELFF	TGTGCCAACCCTTCGGAGGGGGCTGGTACCGGGGAGCTGTTTTTT
NA	TRBV28	TRBJ1-6	TRBD1	CASRAGGTNSPLHF	TGTGCCAGCAGAGCAGGGGGTACGAATTCACCCCTCCACTTT
NA	TRBV5-4	TRBJ2-3	NA	CASSLRAQATDTQYF	TGTGCCAGCAGCTTGAGGGCTCAAGCCACAGATACGCAGTATTTT
few	TRBV5-8	TRBJ2-2	NA	CASSPPGRANTGELFF	TGTGCCAGCAGCCCCCCGGGACGAGCGAACACCGGGGAGCTGTTTTTT
NA	TRBV18	TRBJ2-7	NA	CASSNSEGGEQYF	TGTGCCAGCTCAAATTCCGAGGGGGGCGAGCAGTACTTC
NA	TRBV5-1	TRBJ2-1	NA	CASSSDLAYNEQFF	TGCGCCAGCAGCTCGGACTTAGCCTACAATGAGCAGTTCTTC
NA	TRBV5-1	TRBJ2-1	NA	CASSKGPASVYKNEQFF	TGCGCCAGCTCAAAAGGGCCGGCGTCCGTTTACAAGAATGAGCAGTTCTTC
NA	TRBV28	TRBJ2-5	TRBD2	CASRLAGAETQYF	TGTGCCAGCCGACTAGCGGGGGCAGAGACCCAGTACTTC
NA	TRBV6-6	TRBJ2-7	NA	CASRQGYEQYF	TGTGCCAGCAGACAGGGCTACGAGCAGTACTTC
NA	TRBV7-2	TRBJ2-5	NA	CASSLGAGKETQYF	TGTGCCAGCAGCTTAGGGGCAGGGAAAGAGACCCAGTACTTC
NA	TRBV9	TRBJ1-2	NA	CASSVAGQGHGYTF	TGTGCCAGCAGCGTAGCTGGTCAGGGTCATGGCTACACCTTC
NA	TRBV5-4	TRBJ1-2	TRBD1	CASSRGTGGRGYTF	TGTGCCAGCAGCCGGGGGACAGGGGGTAGAGGCTACACCTTC
NA	TRBV18	TRBJ2-7	NA	CASSPRGRDYEQYF	TGTGCCAGCTCACCTCGCGGCAGAGACTACGAGCAGTACTTC
NA	TRBV9	TRBJ2-3	TRBD2	CASSIGLASLDTQYF	TGTGCCAGCAGCATCGGACTAGCGAGCTTGGATACGCAGTATTTT
medium-sized	TRBV6-5	TRBJ1-6	TRBD1	CASRIGTGGNSPLHF	TGTGCCAGCAGAATTGGGACAGGGGGGAATTCACCCCTCCACTTT
once	TRBV7-2	TRBJ1-4	TRBD1	CASSPGKGASNEKLFF	TGTGCCAGCAGCCCCGGGAAGGGGGCGTCTAATGAAAAACTGTTTTTT
once	TRBV15	TRBJ2-1	TRBD1	CATSRGWGQARDNEQFF	TGTGCCACCAGCAGAGGATGGGGACAGGCTCGTGACAATGAGCAGTTCTTC
few	TRBV7-8	TRBJ2-7	NA	CASSPPLAYEQYF	TGTGCCAGCAGCCCCCCTTTGGCCTACGAGCAGTACTTC
NA	TRBV7-8	TRBJ2-3	TRBD2	CASSFSLGLAGEMRGTDTQYF	TGTGCCAGCAGCTTTAGCTTGGGACTAGCGGGAGAGATGAGGGGCACAGATACGCAGTATTTT
NA	TRBV5-4	TRBJ2-7	TRBD2	CASSLGLAGSYEQYF	TGTGCCAGCAGCTTGGGGCTAGCGGGCTCCTACGAGCAGTACTTC
NA	TRBV4-3	TRBJ2-4	NA	CASSQDFRGLGNIQYF	TGCGCCAGCAGCCAAGATTTCCGGGGGCTTGGAAACATTCAGTACTTC
NA	TRBV7-9	TRBJ2-7	TRBD2	CASSLLWTSRDSSEQYF	TGTGCCAGCAGCCTCCTTTGGACTAGCAGGGACTCATCCGAGCAGTACTTC
NA	TRBV5-1	TRBJ1-1	NA	CASSPGPAGGITEAFF	TGCGCCAGCAGCCCGGGACCGGCCGGGGGAATCACTGAAGCTTTCTTT
NA	TRBV29-1	TRBJ1-2	NA	CSVEVTGNYGYTF	TGCAGCGTTGAAGTGACAGGCAACTATGGCTACACCTTC
NA	TRBV5-8	TRBJ2-4	NA	CASRETFQYF	TGTGCCAGCAGGGAAACGTTTCAGTACTTC
NA	TRBV30	TRBJ2-3	NA	CAWMGATDTQYF	TGTGCCTGGATGGGGGCCACAGATACGCAGTATTTT
NA	TRBV5-1	TRBJ2-5	TRBD2	CASSSQAGGVQETQYF	TGCGCCAGCAGCTCGCAAGCGGGAGGGGTACAAGAGACCCAGTACTTC
few	TRBV28	TRBJ2-5	TRBD1	CASSFRDRQETQYF	TGTGCCAGCAGTTTTCGGGACAGGCAAGAGACCCAGTACTTC
NA	TRBV9	TRBJ2-5	TRBD2	CASNQLAGEETQYF	TGTGCCAGCAATCAGCTAGCGGGGGAAGAGACCCAGTACTTC
NA	TRBV6-6	TRBJ1-5	NA	CASSPGGGGNQPQHF	TGTGCCAGCAGTCCGGGCGGGGGGGGCAATCAGCCCCAGCATTTT
NA	TRBV7-9	TRBJ1-1	NA	CASSAAYRGVFMNTEAFF	TGTGCCAGCAGCGCGGCTTACCGCGGAGTTTTCATGAACACTGAAGCTTTCTTT
NA	TRBV6-1	TRBJ1-3	NA	CASSDYRPGFMVGNTIYF	TGTGCCAGCAGTGATTACAGGCCAGGGTTTATGGTTGGAAACACCATATATTTT
few	TRBV15	TRBJ2-5	TRBD2	CATSPGLAGPGGETQYF	TGTGCCACCAGCCCGGGACTAGCGGGGCCGGGAGGGGAGACCCAGTACTTC
NA	TRBV2	TRBJ1-3	NA	CASNGRGITGNTIYF	TGTGCCAGCAACGGCAGGGGAATTACTGGAAACACCATATATTTT
NA	TRBV4-1	TRBJ1-1	NA	CASSQGYRVGTETEAFF	TGCGCCAGCAGCCAAGGTTACAGGGTAGGGACGGAGACTGAAGCTTTCTTT
NA	TRBV2	TRBJ2-2	TRBD1	CASYQRGQSNTGELFF	TGTGCCAGTTACCAAAGGGGGCAGTCGAACACCGGGGAGCTGTTTTTT
few	TRBV18	TRBJ2-2	NA	CASSPYKGLLGTGELFF	TGTGCCAGCTCACCATATAAGGGGCTTCTAGGTACCGGGGAGCTGTTTTTT
NA	TRBV9	TRBJ2-7	TRBD2	CASSVGSGVSYEQYF	TGTGCCAGCAGCGTAGGTAGCGGGGTATCCTACGAGCAGTACTTC
NA	TRBV9	TRBJ2-5	NA	CASSYAGLLKETQYF	TGTGCCAGCAGCTATGCCGGACTACTAAAAGAGACCCAGTACTTC
few	TRBV5-4	TRBJ1-6	NA	CASSLVAGDSPLHF	TGTGCCAGCAGCTTGGTCGCAGGCGATTCACCCCTCCACTTT
NA	TRBV7-2	TRBJ2-7	TRBD1	CASSADRKYEQYF	TGTGCCAGCAGCGCGGACAGGAAGTACGAGCAGTACTTC
NA	TRBV7-9	TRBJ1-6	NA	CASSLASGVRGSPLHF	TGTGCCAGCAGCTTAGCGAGCGGGGTAAGGGGCTCACCCCTCCACTTT
NA	TRBV5-1	TRBJ1-1	NA	CASSVSQGPEAFF	TGCGCCAGCAGTGTTTCACAGGGCCCCGAAGCTTTCTTT
NA	TRBV2	TRBJ1-5	NA	CASRREGGNNQPQHF	TGTGCCAGCAGAAGGGAGGGGGGTAACAATCAGCCCCAGCATTTT
few	TRBV4-1	TRBJ1-4	TRBD1	CASSQQQGKGYEKLFF	TGCGCCAGCAGCCAACAACAGGGGAAAGGGTATGAAAAACTGTTTTTT